The sequence of this T cell receptor beta chain was determined in a study of long-term antiretroviral therapy in people with HIV. About the study: First collections came about a decade before the 2015 immediate-ART recommendation.

Samples were assayed with immunoSEQ v3.0 at survey level. Generated by immunoSEQ multiplex PCR, the TCRdb table keeps only in-frame clones and is missing some. The data contain 20,000 to 25,000 clones, about 81% of them singletons. Germline-derived CDR1 and CDR2 are LNHDA and SQIVND (reference sequence). The CDR3 is made up of 13 amino acids. V lost 8 bases and J lost 4, with 12 bases in between. General study results and limits: Among HIV repertoires, CDR3 length ranges were narrower than those of controls. Whichever time point was examined, clones expanded before ART dominated the repertoire. Diversity rose after ART but stayed below transplant donor controls.

A word on this clone: Its antigen is as yet unknown.

The specimen was unsorted PBMCs, collected 1.5 years after starting antiretroviral therapy. The source of this sequence is a man aged 30 to 39 with HIV. The rearrangement uses TRBV19 and TRBJ1-3, with D tentatively TRBD1 (5 bases). The CDR3 nucleotides are TGTGCCAGTGGGGGTGGACGCGGAAACACCATATATTTT. Translated: CASGGGRGNTIYF.